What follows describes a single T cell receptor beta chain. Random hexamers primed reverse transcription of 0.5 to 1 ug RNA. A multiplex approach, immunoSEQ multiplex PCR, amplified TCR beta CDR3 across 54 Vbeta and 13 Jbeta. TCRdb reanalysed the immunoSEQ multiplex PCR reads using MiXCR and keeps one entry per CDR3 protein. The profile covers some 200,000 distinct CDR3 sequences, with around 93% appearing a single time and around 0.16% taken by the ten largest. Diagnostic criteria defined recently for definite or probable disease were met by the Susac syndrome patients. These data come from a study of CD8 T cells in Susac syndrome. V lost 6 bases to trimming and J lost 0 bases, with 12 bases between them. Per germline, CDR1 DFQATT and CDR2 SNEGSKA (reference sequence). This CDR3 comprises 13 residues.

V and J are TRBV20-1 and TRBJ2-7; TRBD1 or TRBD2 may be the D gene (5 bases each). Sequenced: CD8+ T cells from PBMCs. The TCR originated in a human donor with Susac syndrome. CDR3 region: CSAGLGGSYEQYF. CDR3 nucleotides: TGCAGTGCCGGGCTTGGGGGCTCCTACGAGCAGTACTTC.